The sequence of this TCR beta chain was determined in a study of shared clonotypes between healthy human individuals. CD45RO negativity and positive selection for CCR7 defined naive CD8 cells, a population that excluded terminally differentiated effector memory CD45RA+ cells. Method: immunoSEQ multiplex PCR; TCRdb's copy keeps in-frame clones and lacks some. The sample holds approximately 2,200,000 clones, about 92% seen once. The CDR3 loop spans 14 amino acids. Per the germline V gene, CDR1 is LNHDA and CDR2 is SQIVND (reference sequence). The ends were cut back, 6 bases at V and 0 bases at J, with 9 bases in the middle.

Sequencing input: naive CD8+ T cells from PBMCs. The clonotype was recovered from a young man in good health. Some clones in this sample may be carry-over from other donors' samples. The rearrangement links TRBV19 to TRBJ1-5; possible D gene TRBD1, 6 bases. The CDR3 is CASRDRNSNQPQHF. CDR3 nucleotides: TGTGCCAGTAGGGACAGAAATAGCAATCAGCCCCAGCATTTT.